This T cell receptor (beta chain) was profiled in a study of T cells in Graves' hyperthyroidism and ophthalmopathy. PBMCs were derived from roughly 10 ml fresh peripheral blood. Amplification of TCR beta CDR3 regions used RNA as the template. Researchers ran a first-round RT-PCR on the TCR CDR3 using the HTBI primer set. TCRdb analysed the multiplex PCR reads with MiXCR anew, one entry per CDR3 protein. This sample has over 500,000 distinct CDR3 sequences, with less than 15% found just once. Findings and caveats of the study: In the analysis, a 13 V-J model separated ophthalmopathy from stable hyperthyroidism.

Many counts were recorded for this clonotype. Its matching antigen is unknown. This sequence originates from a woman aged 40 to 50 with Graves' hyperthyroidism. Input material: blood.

The CDR3 reads CASSLAGGTIYF. The CDR3 nucleotides read TGTGCCAGCAGTTTAGCCGGGGGCACCATATATTTT. The genes are TRBV12-3 or TRBV12-4 and TRBJ1-3; D is possibly TRBD1 (5 bases). The CDR3 is 12 residues long. V was clipped by 0 bases and J by 9 bases, with 6 bases between them.